The sample holds a few counts of the clone carrying this T cell receptor (beta chain). Antigen unknown. It was autoimmune disease history or systemic immunosuppression that excluded patients. The CDR3 is 15 amino acids. Trimming stripped 0 bases from V and 1 base from J, with 9 bases between. The germline V gene has CDR1 LGHNA and CDR2 YNFKEQ. This entry is derived from a study of OX40 agonist ivuxolimab in advanced cancers. Sequenced by immunoSEQ multiplex PCR; TCRdb stores in-frame clones only, minus some. The repertoire has fewer than 80,000 clones, around 86% of them found once; the top ten carry roughly 1.1%. Study findings and constraints: Clonal expansion in partial responders at 0.1-3.0 mg/kg ranked among the lowest. At 0.1 to 3.0 mg/kg and by week 6, CD4+ and CD8+ T cells in the blood had expanded clonally.

The sequences come from CD4+ or CD8+ T cells sorted from blood, collected in a trial of the OX40 agonist ivuxolimab. The V gene is TRBV4-2, the J gene TRBJ1-1; no clear D. This clonotype was sampled from an adult with an advanced solid tumor such as melanoma, head and neck, liver or kidney cancer. In DNA, the CDR3 is TGTGCCAGCAGCCAAGATCGGGTGGGGAACACTGAAGCTTTCTTT. Amino acid sequence: CASSQDRVGNTEAFF.